The clone carrying this TCR beta chain has at least ten counts. This sample is part of a study of human T cells and chemical hapten exposure. Study details: Chiefly women, the patients showed alopecia areata, totalis or universalis.

Germline values: CDR1 LGHNA, CDR2 YNFKEQ. The length of the CDR3 is 15 residues. Trimming took 0 bases from V and 4 from J; bases not matched to a gene: 2. The sample's time point: patch test 2, 6 weeks after DPC sensitization. Treatment reported: therapeutic diphenylcyclopropenone sensitization with weekly scalp DPC. Every patch test was put on after a blood sample was taken. TCRdb independently ran MiXCR on the RACE reads; one entry per CDR3 protein. The table lists a few hundred thousand distinct CDR3 sequences, roughly 6.3% of them singletons. This chain connects TRBV4-2 to TRBJ1-2, with 10 bases lining up with TRBD1. This material consisted of whole blood, taken in connection with sensitization to the hapten diphenylcyclopropenone (DPC). The receptor's source is a young woman with alopecia areata. Some clones in this sample may be carry-over from other donors' samples. The CDR3 DNA reads as TGTGCCAGCAGCCAAGAGACAGGGGGCCTCTATGGCTACACCTTC. Translation: CASSQETGGLYGYTF.